These T cell receptor beta chains were read from a single sample in a study of blood T cell repertoires in COVID-19. Generated by immunoSEQ multiplex PCR, the TCRdb table keeps only in-frame clones and is missing some. Among some 270,000 clones listed, approximately 89% were seen once. Sequencing was performed on peripheral blood. Receptor source: a woman in her thirties or forties who had recovered from COVID-19. The CDR3 runs from the conserved cysteine through the conserved F or W. D genes are given only for firm matches. Size tells how often a clone was seen (once, few, many) or the class of an expanded clone, and some rows leave it out.

d_gene: TRBD1
v_gene: TRBV5-1
abundance: NA
j_gene: TRBJ2-5
CDR3nt: TGCGCCAGCAGCTTGAAGGGGGCGGTGGAGACCCAGTACTTC
CDR3aa: CASSLKGAVETQYF

d_gene: TRBD1
v_gene: TRBV27
abundance: NA
j_gene: TRBJ2-3
CDR3nt: TGTGCCAGCAGTTTAGACAGGGCGGACACAGATACGCAGTATTTT
CDR3aa: CASSLDRADTDTQYF

d_gene: NA
v_gene: TRBV14
abundance: NA
j_gene: TRBJ2-3
CDR3nt: TGTGCCAGCAGCCAAGATCTGCGGGATACGCAGTATTTT
CDR3aa: CASSQDLRDTQYF

d_gene: TRBD1
v_gene: TRBV27
abundance: NA
j_gene: TRBJ1-4
CDR3nt: TGTGCCAGCAGCCTAGCCCCGGGACAGGGGGTCGGTAATGAAAAACTGTTTTTT
CDR3aa: CASSLAPGQGVGNEKLFF

d_gene: NA
v_gene: TRBV27
abundance: NA
j_gene: TRBJ1-1
CDR3nt: TGTGCCAGCACGAGTGGGGCGAGTGAAGCTTTCTTT
CDR3aa: CASTSGASEAFF

d_gene: NA
v_gene: TRBV9
abundance: NA
j_gene: TRBJ2-1
CDR3nt: TGTGCCAGCAGCGTAGCTTACGGGAAAGGCTCAGATGAGCAGTTCTTC
CDR3aa: CASSVAYGKGSDEQFF

d_gene: TRBD1
v_gene: TRBV6-5
abundance: NA
j_gene: TRBJ1-5
CDR3nt: TGTGCCAGCAGTCCGACAGGGGGCCCGATCTCACAGCATTTT
CDR3aa: CASSPTGGPISQHF

d_gene: TRBD2
v_gene: TRBV2
abundance: NA
j_gene: TRBJ2-7
CDR3nt: TGTGCCAGCAGTACACGGGGGGGATTCTACGAGCAGTACTTC
CDR3aa: CASSTRGGFYEQYF

d_gene: NA
v_gene: TRBV14
abundance: once
j_gene: TRBJ2-1
CDR3nt: TGTGCCAGCAGCTTTCTCAGGGCGCACAATGAGCAGTTCTTC
CDR3aa: CASSFLRAHNEQFF

d_gene: TRBD1
v_gene: TRBV6-6
abundance: NA
j_gene: TRBJ1-1
CDR3nt: TGTGCCAGCAGTCGCACCAGGGGGTCACCTGAAGCTTTCTTT
CDR3aa: CASSRTRGSPEAFF

d_gene: NA
v_gene: TRBV2
abundance: NA
j_gene: TRBJ1-1
CDR3nt: TGTGCCAGCAGTGAATCTATCACTGAAGCTTTCTTT
CDR3aa: CASSESITEAFF

d_gene: NA
v_gene: TRBV2
abundance: NA
j_gene: TRBJ2-3
CDR3nt: TGTGCCAGCAGTGAAGAGCGTGATACGCAGTATTTT
CDR3aa: CASSEERDTQYF

d_gene: NA
v_gene: TRBV2
abundance: NA
j_gene: TRBJ1-1
CDR3nt: TGTGCCAGCAGTGATAATATAAACACTGAAGCTTTCTTT
CDR3aa: CASSDNINTEAFF

d_gene: TRBD1
v_gene: TRBV3-1/TRBV3-2
abundance: NA
j_gene: TRBJ1-5
CDR3nt: TGTGCCAGCCCAACAGGGGGCAGATATGTTAGCAATCAGCCCCAGCATTTT
CDR3aa: CASPTGGRYVSNQPQHF

d_gene: NA
v_gene: TRBV12-3/TRBV12-4
abundance: NA
j_gene: TRBJ2-5
CDR3nt: TGTGCCAGCAGTCGGAGGTGGCAAGAGACCCAGTACTTC
CDR3aa: CASSRRWQETQYF

d_gene: NA
v_gene: TRBV18
abundance: NA
j_gene: TRBJ2-5
CDR3nt: TGTGCCAGCTCACCAGTTGGAGAGTTCCAAGAGACCCAGTACTTC
CDR3aa: CASSPVGEFQETQYF

d_gene: TRBD2
v_gene: TRBV2
abundance: NA
j_gene: TRBJ2-1
CDR3nt: TGTGCCAGCAGTGATGTAGTGCTTGGCGGGAGCTCCTACAATGAGCAGTTCTTC
CDR3aa: CASSDVVLGGSSYNEQFF

d_gene: NA
v_gene: TRBV2
abundance: NA
j_gene: TRBJ1-6
CDR3nt: TGTGCCAGCATCTTCAGGGATAATTCACCCCTCCACTTT
CDR3aa: CASIFRDNSPLHF

d_gene: NA
v_gene: TRBV24-1
abundance: NA
j_gene: TRBJ2-2
CDR3nt: TGTGCCACCAGTGACAGGGGGGATCCCGGGGAGCTGTTTTTT
CDR3aa: CATSDRGDPGELFF

d_gene: NA
v_gene: TRBV2
abundance: once
j_gene: TRBJ1-1
CDR3nt: TGTGCCAGCAGTGAAACGCTCCGGACTGAAGCTTTCTTT
CDR3aa: CASSETLRTEAFF

d_gene: TRBD2
v_gene: TRBV7-9
abundance: NA
j_gene: TRBJ2-3
CDR3nt: TGTGCCAGCAGTAGCTCGGGAGGGCCCTCCGCAGATACGCAGTATTTT
CDR3aa: CASSSSGGPSADTQYF

d_gene: NA
v_gene: TRBV5-5
abundance: NA
j_gene: TRBJ1-1
CDR3nt: TGTGCCAGCAGCTCAGGTCGACAGCCCGCAACACTGCCTGAAGCTTTCTTT
CDR3aa: CASSSGRQPATLPEAFF

d_gene: NA
v_gene: TRBV27
abundance: NA
j_gene: TRBJ1-6
CDR3nt: TGTGCCAGCAGCAGGGACATTCACTCCTATAATTCACCCCTCCACTTT
CDR3aa: CASSRDIHSYNSPLHF

d_gene: NA
v_gene: TRBV7-9
abundance: NA
j_gene: TRBJ2-2
CDR3nt: TGTGCCAGCAGCTTTATAATTAACACCGGGGAGCTGTTTTTT
CDR3aa: CASSFIINTGELFF

d_gene: NA
v_gene: TRBV9
abundance: NA
j_gene: TRBJ2-2
CDR3nt: TGTGCCAGCAGCGTAGCTACTAACACCGGGGAGCTGTTTTTT
CDR3aa: CASSVATNTGELFF

d_gene: NA
v_gene: TRBV7-6
abundance: NA
j_gene: TRBJ1-1
CDR3nt: TGTGCCAGCAGCACACAATCGAACACTGAAGCTTTCTTT
CDR3aa: CASSTQSNTEAFF

d_gene: TRBD1
v_gene: TRBV10-2
abundance: once
j_gene: TRBJ2-6
CDR3nt: TGCGCCAGCAGTCTTGGACAGGGGGCTCGCTCCTCTGGGGCCAACGTCCTGACTTTC
CDR3aa: CASSLGQGARSSGANVLTF

d_gene: NA
v_gene: TRBV5-6
abundance: NA
j_gene: TRBJ2-1
CDR3nt: TGTGCCAGCTCGATCGGGAGAAGTGGGTACAATGAGCAGTTCTTC
CDR3aa: CASSIGRSGYNEQFF

d_gene: TRBD2
v_gene: TRBV27
abundance: NA
j_gene: TRBJ2-2
CDR3nt: TGTGCCAGCAGGTCGGTTGTCTGGACTAGCGGATCCGGGGAGCTGTTTTTT
CDR3aa: CASRSVVWTSGSGELFF

d_gene: NA
v_gene: TRBV27
abundance: NA
j_gene: TRBJ2-2
CDR3nt: TGTGCCAGCACAGGGGATGGGTCTACCGGGGAGCTGTTTTTT
CDR3aa: CASTGDGSTGELFF

d_gene: TRBD2
v_gene: TRBV4-3
abundance: NA
j_gene: TRBJ2-1
CDR3nt: TGCGCCAGCAGCCAAGATTTGGGGCGGCGGGAGGTTTCCTTAAGTGAGCAGTTCTTC
CDR3aa: CASSQDLGRREVSLSEQFF

d_gene: TRBD1
v_gene: TRBV5-1
abundance: NA
j_gene: TRBJ2-3
CDR3nt: TGCGCCAGCAGCCTGACGACAGGGGATAAAGATACGCAGTATTTT
CDR3aa: CASSLTTGDKDTQYF

d_gene: TRBD1
v_gene: TRBV28
abundance: NA
j_gene: TRBJ1-2
CDR3nt: TGTGCCACGGGACAGGGGGAGATCTATGGCTACACCTTC
CDR3aa: CATGQGEIYGYTF

d_gene: TRBD2
v_gene: TRBV9
abundance: once
j_gene: TRBJ2-1
CDR3nt: TGTGCCAGCAGCGTAGAATGGCGGGAGGGCAATGAGCAGTTCTTC
CDR3aa: CASSVEWREGNEQFF

d_gene: TRBD2
v_gene: TRBV5-6
abundance: NA
j_gene: TRBJ2-1
CDR3nt: TGTGCCAGCAGCCCATACCGGGGCGGGAGGGAAACCTACAATGAGCAGTTCTTC
CDR3aa: CASSPYRGGRETYNEQFF

d_gene: TRBD2
v_gene: TRBV7-9
abundance: once
j_gene: TRBJ2-1
CDR3nt: TGTGCCAGCAGCTTAGGCGGGGGGGCCCACAATGAGCAGTTCTTC
CDR3aa: CASSLGGGAHNEQFF

d_gene: TRBD2
v_gene: TRBV6-6
abundance: NA
j_gene: TRBJ2-3
CDR3nt: TGTGCCAGCACAACGTTAAGCGGGGCAGATACGCAGTATTTT
CDR3aa: CASTTLSGADTQYF

d_gene: TRBD1
v_gene: TRBV24-1
abundance: NA
j_gene: TRBJ2-1
CDR3nt: TGTGCCACCAGATCAAGGACAGGACTCTACAATGAGCAGTTCTTC
CDR3aa: CATRSRTGLYNEQFF

d_gene: TRBD2
v_gene: TRBV14
abundance: once
j_gene: TRBJ2-3
CDR3nt: TGTGCCAGCAGCCAAAGCCTAGCGGGAGGTTTGGATACGCAGTATTTT
CDR3aa: CASSQSLAGGLDTQYF

d_gene: NA
v_gene: TRBV28
abundance: once
j_gene: TRBJ2-7
CDR3nt: TGTGCCAGCAGTTTGGGACTCCTATACGAGCAGTACTTC
CDR3aa: CASSLGLLYEQYF

d_gene: NA
v_gene: TRBV19
abundance: NA
j_gene: TRBJ1-1
CDR3nt: TGTGCCAGTAGTGTACTACAGGGAGGGGGCACTGAAGCTTTCTTT
CDR3aa: CASSVLQGGGTEAFF

d_gene: TRBD1
v_gene: TRBV14
abundance: few
j_gene: TRBJ2-2
CDR3nt: TGTGCCAGCAGCCAACCGGGACAGTTGGAGCTGTTTTTT
CDR3aa: CASSQPGQLELFF

d_gene: TRBD2
v_gene: TRBV4-3
abundance: NA
j_gene: TRBJ2-3
CDR3nt: TGCGCCAGCAGCCAGCTCCTAGCGGGAGGGTCGGGTACGCAGTATTTT
CDR3aa: CASSQLLAGGSGTQYF

d_gene: TRBD1
v_gene: TRBV5-1
abundance: NA
j_gene: TRBJ2-5
CDR3nt: TGCGCCAGCAGCTTAACAGGGGTTCATCAAGAGACCCAGTACTTC
CDR3aa: CASSLTGVHQETQYF

d_gene: TRBD1
v_gene: TRBV18
abundance: NA
j_gene: TRBJ2-5
CDR3nt: TGTGCCAGCTCAGGGACAGGCCGAGAGACCCAGTACTTC
CDR3aa: CASSGTGRETQYF

d_gene: TRBD2
v_gene: TRBV30
abundance: NA
j_gene: TRBJ2-3
CDR3nt: TGTGCCTGGAACGGGGGGAGCACAGATACGCAGTATTTT
CDR3aa: CAWNGGSTDTQYF

d_gene: NA
v_gene: TRBV5-1
abundance: NA
j_gene: TRBJ1-2
CDR3nt: TGCGCCAGCAGCTTGGAGGGAAACACAGGGGGCTACACCTTC
CDR3aa: CASSLEGNTGGYTF

d_gene: TRBD2
v_gene: TRBV6-4
abundance: NA
j_gene: TRBJ2-3
CDR3nt: TGTGCCAGCAGTGACGCGGCGGGGGGAGGAGATACGCAGTATTTT
CDR3aa: CASSDAAGGGDTQYF

d_gene: NA
v_gene: TRBV10-1
abundance: once
j_gene: TRBJ2-1
CDR3nt: TGCGCCAGCAGTTCCGGGAATCTTGGGCTCAATGAGCAGTTCTTC
CDR3aa: CASSSGNLGLNEQFF

d_gene: TRBD2
v_gene: TRBV19
abundance: NA
j_gene: TRBJ2-3
CDR3nt: TGTGCCAGTAGTTCCAAAAGACTAGCGGGGGGGCGAAATACGCAGTATTTT
CDR3aa: CASSSKRLAGGRNTQYF

d_gene: TRBD1
v_gene: TRBV11-3
abundance: NA
j_gene: TRBJ2-6
CDR3nt: TGTGCCAGCAGCCCCGGACAGGGGATTGGGGCCAACGTCCTGACTTTC
CDR3aa: CASSPGQGIGANVLTF

d_gene: TRBD1
v_gene: TRBV2
abundance: NA
j_gene: TRBJ1-1
CDR3nt: TGTGCCAGCAATAATCCGGGACAGAGAAACACTGAAGCTTTCTTT
CDR3aa: CASNNPGQRNTEAFF

d_gene: NA
v_gene: TRBV6-5
abundance: NA
j_gene: TRBJ1-3
CDR3nt: TGTGCCAGCAGTTACAATCAGGGATTCGGAAACACCATATATTTT
CDR3aa: CASSYNQGFGNTIYF

d_gene: TRBD1
v_gene: TRBV2
abundance: NA
j_gene: TRBJ1-2
CDR3nt: TGTGCCAGCAGTGCCGACAGGGATTATGGCTACACCTTC
CDR3aa: CASSADRDYGYTF

d_gene: NA
v_gene: TRBV4-2
abundance: NA
j_gene: TRBJ2-1
CDR3nt: TGTGCCAGCAGCCCGTCCCATGGGCTACCTTACAATGAGCAGTTCTTC
CDR3aa: CASSPSHGLPYNEQFF

d_gene: NA
v_gene: TRBV4-3
abundance: NA
j_gene: TRBJ2-3
CDR3nt: TGCGCCAGCAGCCAATATAGCACAGATACGCAGTATTTT
CDR3aa: CASSQYSTDTQYF

d_gene: TRBD2
v_gene: TRBV24-1
abundance: NA
j_gene: TRBJ2-1
CDR3nt: TGTGCCACCAGTGATTTAGGCGCGGGAGGAAGAGGGAGCAATGAGCAGTTCTTC
CDR3aa: CATSDLGAGGRGSNEQFF